This T cell receptor beta chain originates from a study of blood T cell repertoires in COVID-19. Whole-study context: Specimens from acute and convalescent COVID-19 originated in the United States, Italy and Spain.

V lost 1 base to trimming and J lost 6 bases, with 19 bases between them. Germline-derived CDR1 and CDR2 are GTSNPN and SVGIG (reference sequence). The CDR3 totals 15 residues. Assay used: immunoSEQ multiplex PCR; TCRdb lists only in-frame clones, some missing. In the table there are a few hundred thousand clones, 80% to 90% of which are singletons. The receptor was isolated from a man younger than 45 with active or convalescent COVID-19. The sequenced material came from peripheral blood. The chain has TRBV30 and TRBJ2-7, with D perhaps TRBD2 (7 bases). The DNA for the CDR3 is TGTGCCTGGAGTGACTCCCACGGGGGGCCCGGCGAGCAGTACTTC. Translated, it gives CAWSDSHGGPGEQYF.